This T cell receptor (beta chain) was captured by sequencing in a study of graft-versus-host responses after intestinal transplantation. Study at large: For two to four years after anti-thymocyte globulin induction, all recipients took tacrolimus and steroids.

A remark on this clone: The antigen remains unidentified.

Assay: immunoSEQ multiplex PCR; the TCRdb copy retains only in-frame clones and omits some. The top ten hold 3.5% to 5% of the sample, which has about 73,000 clones, 90% seen once. General observations from the study: GvH clones appeared in recipient marrow, some first in ileum or blood. Allografts of patients with graft-donor T cell macrochimerism showed high graft-versus-host to host-versus-graft clone ratios. Early post-transplant falls in HvG clones accompanied the peak levels of circulating GvH clones.

CDR3 length: 13 amino acids. V was clipped by 0 bases and J by 8 bases, with 10 bases between them. Germline CDR1 and CDR2: LNHNV and YYDKDF (reference sequence). Sample: unstimulated CD8+ T cells sorted from spleen or lymph node cells, taken before transplant. The TCR comes from a human donor who was the organ donor for an intestinal transplant. The rearrangement joins TRBV15 to TRBJ1-2; maybe TRBD1 (5 bases). CDR3 protein: CATSRDRDGGYTF. The CDR3 nucleotides read TGTGCCACCAGCAGAGACAGGGATGGCGGCTACACCTTC.